These T cell receptor beta chains were read from a single sample in a study of identical twins. A single record per CDR3 protein comes from TCRdb applying MiXCR to the 5' RACE reads. The data show 640,000 or so distinct CDR3 sequences, roughly 6% seen once. The sample comprised naive T cells sorted from blood. The receptors were gathered from a man younger than 35 in good health. CDR3s leave out the opening cysteine and the closing phenylalanine or tryptophan. The D gene is left open where the match is weak.

v_call d_call cdr3_aa
TRBV5-1 - ASSIGTPEGYT
TRBV7-8 - ASSLAGQPQH
TRBV20-1 - SATGAGGTDTQY
TRBV28 - ASRPRIGQSQETQY
TRBV11-1 TRBD1 ASSILAPGGGSLETQY
TRBV5-5 TRBD1 ASRFRGDRVETQY
TRBV6-6 TRBD1 ASSQGQGNH
TRBV20-1 - SAIVSVTNYGYT
TRBV12-3/TRBV12-4 - ASSSNLGEQF
TRBV12-3/TRBV12-4 TRBD2 ASSLAGNNEQF
TRBV11-2 - ASSLDRLGDTQY
TRBV20-1 TRBD2 SARDAGVETQY
TRBV7-2 - ASSATASYEQY
TRBV29-1 - SVAPGRHNEQF
TRBV7-2 - ASSPVWQGRQPQH
TRBV20-1 TRBD2 SARDRPSGRDTQY
TRBV7-8 - ASSLVSIREQF
TRBV12-3/TRBV12-4 TRBD2 ASSPTSGRAGELF
TRBV5-1 - ASSLEGLGANVLT
TRBV9 - ASSVLGDAGNYGYT
TRBV24-1 TRBD2 ATSERTSSYNEQF
TRBV7-9 - ASSLQGGST
TRBV27 - ASSLRGVVAKNIQY
TRBV20-1 - IAGTNEKLF
TRBV6-1 - ASRPARLDGANVLT
TRBV5-1 - ASSLATWFNEQF
TRBV6-5 - ASQAGAWQF
TRBV20-1 - SASGKETDTQY
TRBV7-8 TRBD2 ASSLTGLAGPEQY
TRBV28 TRBD2 ASMVGGRSEQF
TRBV5-5 TRBD1 ASSLPGQGIRGY
TRBV20-1 - SAGLRSGANVLT
TRBV12-3/TRBV12-4 TRBD1 ASSLWGVKGASFYGYT
TRBV7-8 TRBD1 ASSPRFLRPGQEAGYT
TRBV7-2 - ASSLGGDPSYEQY
TRBV15 - ATSSGTDTQY
TRBV12-3/TRBV12-4 TRBD1 ASSFRTGGFGYT
TRBV6-5 TRBD2 ASSYGTSASNEQF
TRBV12-3/TRBV12-4 TRBD2 ASSYTGLAGPYEQY
TRBV5-1 - ASSPGVGDTDTQY
TRBV12-3/TRBV12-4 TRBD1 ASRPTGSNYGYT
TRBV7-9 - ASSLEGRLTNEKLF
TRBV19 - ASSTVEGQPQH
TRBV6-5 - ASSYGGTNTGELF
TRBV10-3 - AISLGQPYEQY
TRBV3-1 - ASSQLAGARNEKLF
TRBV5-1 - ASSSLTSVAF
TRBV5-5 - ASSLDQVMGTQY
TRBV11-2 TRBD1 ASRAGTGGAYEQY